Below are 12 T cell receptor beta chains sequenced from a single sample in a study of breast tumors, draining lymph nodes, adjacent tissues. The lymph nodes were axillary draining lymph nodes from breast cancer patients. TCRdb independently ran MiXCR on the multiplex PCR reads; one entry per CDR3 protein. The sample includes around 300,000 distinct CDR3 sequences, around 30% of them seen just once. Input material: axillary lymph node tissue. These receptors all come from a female donor with breast cancer. Some clones in this sample may be carry-over from other donors' samples.

The rearrangement uses TRBV15 and TRBJ2-7; 8 positions agree with TRBD2. Germline V gives CDR1 LNHNV, CDR2 YYDKDF (reference sequence). The ends lost 1 base at V and 5 bases at J; junction bases unmatched: 4. The CDR3 is 14 amino acids. CDR3 in amino acids: CATSRGAGGDEQYF. In nucleotides, the CDR3 is TGTGCCACCAGCAGAGGGGCGGGGGGCGACGAGCAGTACTTC.

The CDR3 spells CATSRDWTSGKETQYF. As DNA, the CDR3 is TGTGCCACCAGCAGAGATTGGACTAGCGGGAAGGAGACCCAGTACTTC. The genes are TRBV15 and TRBJ2-5, with 12 bases matching TRBD2. This CDR3 spans 16 amino acids. Germline trimming cut 0 bases from V and 5 bases from J; bases unmatched to any gene: 4. Germline V gene data show CDR1 as LNHNV and CDR2 as YYDKDF (reference sequence).

This clonotype occurred many times. The chain carries TRBV29-1 and TRBJ1-2; 7 nucleotides match TRBD1. Germline V gives CDR1 SQVTM, CDR2 ANQGSEA. CDR3 length: 13 residues. The junction had 11 bases not matched to a gene; V was cut back by 7 bases and J by 6 bases. The CDR3 nucleotides read TGCAGCGCCCGGGTAGGGGGCCCGGATGGCTACACCTTC. Translating gives CSARVGGPDGYTF.

At least ten counts were recorded for this clonotype. The V call is TRBV3-1, the J call TRBJ1-2; 9 bases are a match to TRBD1. After removal of 1 base from V and 8 bases from J, the junction contained 8 bases not matched to a gene. The germline CDR1 and CDR2 sequences are LGHDT and YNNKEL (reference sequence). The CDR3 has 15 amino acids. CDR3 residues: CASSQVQTGGEGYTF. In DNA, the CDR3 is TGTGCCAGCAGCCAAGTACAGACAGGGGGGGAGGGCTACACCTTC.

In the case of this clonotype: A much larger clone is a single base away; this may be a read error. The CDR3 DNA reads TGTGCCAGTAGTATGTTAGGGCAGACTCCTAACTATGGCTACACCTTC. This gives the protein CASSMLGQTPNYGYTF. The chain employs TRBV19 and TRBJ1-2; no clear D. Trimming removed 3 bases from V and 0 bases from J, with 14 bases in between. CDR3 size: 16 residues. Per the germline V gene, CDR1 is LNHDA and CDR2 is SQIVND (reference sequence).

This clonotype was seen at least ten times. The chain employs TRBV12-3 or TRBV12-4 and TRBJ2-7, with unresolved D. CDR3 length: 14 amino acids. Deletions cut 3 bases from V and 1 base from J, with 10 bases between. The CDR3 sequence is CASSLNPGSYEQYF. The CDR3 DNA reads TGTGCCAGCAGTTTGAATCCTGGGTCCTACGAGCAGTACTTC.

This clonotype has a count of ten or more. The rearrangement links TRBV20-1 to TRBJ2-3; tentatively, D is TRBD2 (5 bases). Per the germline V gene, CDR1 is DFQATT and CDR2 is SNEGSKA (reference sequence). Trimming stripped 3 bases from V and 0 bases from J, with 13 bases between. There are 15 residues in the CDR3. CDR3 in amino acids: CSARVRGRSTDTQYF. CDR3 coding DNA: TGCAGTGCTAGGGTCCGCGGGCGTAGCACAGATACGCAGTATTTT.

There are many counts of this clonotype. The chain uses TRBV10-3 and TRBJ2-2; possibly TRBD1 for D (5 bases). V gave up 1 base and J gave up 3 bases, with 12 bases separating them. Germline assignment: CDR1 ENHRY and CDR2 SYGVKD. The CDR3 extends over 16 amino acids. CDR3 region: CAISELGLLDTGELFF. CDR3 DNA: TGTGCCATCAGTGAGTTGGGGCTTTTAGACACCGGGGAGCTGTTTTTT.

On this clonotype itself: This could be a read error, since a much larger clone is one nucleotide away. The rearrangement joins TRBV5-1 to TRBJ2-3; D call uncertain. The germline V gene has CDR1 SGHRS and CDR2 YFSETQ. Deletions cut 7 bases from V and 3 bases from J, with 12 bases between. This CDR3 spans 13 amino acids. CDR3 in amino acids: CASGSVGTDTQYF. The DNA of the CDR3 is TGCGCCAGCGGCTCGGTGGGTACAGATACGCAGTATTTT. The full variable domain, with the rest looked up from reference TRBV5-1 and TRBJ2-3, is KAGVTQTPRYLIKTRGQQVTLSCSPISGHRSVSWYQQTPGQGLQFLFEYFSETQRNKGNFPGRFSGRQFSNSRSEMNVSTLELGDSALYLCASGSVGTDTQYFGPGTRLTVL.

With regard to this clonotype: A much larger clone differs by one base, so this may be a read error. The gene calls are TRBV20-1 and TRBJ2-7; TRBD2 matches at 10 bases. The CDR3 runs to 14 residues. The germline V gene has CDR1 DFQATT and CDR2 SNEGSKA (reference sequence). CDR3 bases: TGCAGTGCTAGACTAGCGGGAGTCTCCTCCGAGCAGTACTTC. Protein: CSARLAGVSSEQYF.

This clonotype showed up many times. This chain uses TRBV12-3 or TRBV12-4 with TRBJ2-3; TRBD2 agrees at 13 bases. This CDR3 is built from 18 residues. J was trimmed by 2 bases and V by 4 bases; bases with no gene match: 9. The CDR3 DNA is TGTGCCAGCAGTTCACGCGGGACTAGCGGGAAGAACACAGATACGCAGTATTTT. Protein product: CASSSRGTSGKNTDTQYF.

About this clonotype: This may arise from a read error, as a much more abundant clone is one base away. No DNA is shown, since the ends of the CDR3 on it are uncertain; the CDR3 is the one TCRdb lists. This rearrangement joins TRBV7-9 to TRBJ2-7; the table's D call, TRBD1, has no DNA check behind it. Termini included, the CDR3 measures 15 amino acids. Per germline, CDR1 SEHNR and CDR2 FQNEAQ (reference sequence). CDR3 residues: CASSLFGRGSGEQHF.